Listed here are 26 T cell receptor beta chains from one sample, sequenced in a study of shared clonotypes between healthy human individuals. Some clones are missing from TCRdb's copy, which holds only in-frame ones; the method was immunoSEQ multiplex PCR. The table lists 170,000 or so clones, 65% to 70% of them singletons. The specimen sequenced was memory CD4+ T cells sorted from blood. The sample's subset: CD45RA-negative fraction. The receptors were gathered from a man aged 30 to 45 in good health.

This clone was found once. The chain combines TRBV28 with TRBJ1-1, with unresolved D. The germline V gene has CDR1 MDHEN and CDR2 SYDVKM. V lost 1 base and J 8 bases, leaving 8 bases between the germline ends. The CDR3 is 12 amino acids. CDR3: CASSLSPKEAFF. The CDR3 DNA reads TGTGCCAGCAGTTTATCCCCAAAAGAAGCTTTCTTT.

The V call is TRBV25-1, the J call TRBJ2-5; possibly TRBD2 for D (5 bases). Germline CDR1 and CDR2: MGHDK and SYGVNS. The CDR3 loop spans 14 amino acids. V was clipped by 7 bases and J by 1 base, with 13 bases between them. The CDR3 nucleotides read TGTGCCAGCATGGACTTAACGAGCCAAGAGACCCAGTACTTC. The encoded protein is CASMDLTSQETQYF.

The rearrangement uses TRBV11-2 and TRBJ2-1, with no clear D. The CDR3 consists of 14 residues. Trimming stripped 4 bases from V and 6 bases from J, with 13 bases between. From germline, CDR1 is SGHAT and CDR2 FQNNGV. CDR3 amino acids: CASSSRDGSNEQFF. The CDR3 region has the DNA TGTGCCAGCAGCTCCCGAGATGGCTCCAATGAGCAGTTCTTC.

The chain has TRBV7-6 and TRBJ2-3, with 9 bases fitting TRBD2. J lost 2 bases, V lost 1 base, and 13 bases had no gene match. CDR1 SGHVS and CDR2 FNYEAQ come from the germline V gene. This CDR3 is 19 amino acids long. The CDR3 loop reads CASSLGGGKREVLTDTQYF. CDR3 sequence (DNA): TGTGCCAGCAGCTTAGGGGGGGGCAAGCGGGAGGTACTCACAGATACGCAGTATTTT.

This chain uses TRBV19 with TRBJ1-4; D may be TRBD1 (5 bases). This CDR3 spans 16 amino acids. The germline V gene encodes CDR1 LNHDA and CDR2 SQIVND (reference sequence). V dropped 4 bases and J dropped 4 bases, with 16 bases sitting between them. CDR3 DNA sequence: TGTGCCAGTAGTAGCCTCTCTCAGGGTTATAATGAAAAACTGTTTTTT. Protein: CASSSLSQGYNEKLFF.

The rearrangement uses TRBV7-2 and TRBJ1-2; the D is unclear. Trimming took off 4 bases at V and 8 bases at J, with 14 bases between the two ends. CDR3 length equals 13 residues. The germline V gene has CDR1 SGHTA and CDR2 FQGNSA. In nucleotides, the CDR3 is TGTGCCAGCAGCTCCGGACCTAAAAGCGGCTACACCTTC. Residues: CASSSGPKSGYTF.

In this sample, this clone turned up a few times. The chain has TRBV7-3 and TRBJ1-5, with unresolved D. Trimming cost V 0 bases and J 4 bases, with 4 bases left between them. There are 13 residues in the CDR3. In germline, CDR1 is SGHTA, CDR2 FQGTGA. The CDR3 loop is CASSLTANQPQHF. CDR3 coding DNA: TGTGCCAGCAGCTTAACGGCTAATCAGCCCCAGCATTTT.

The chain has TRBV6-1 and TRBJ2-2; the D is unclear. There are 15 residues in the CDR3. The germline V gene encodes CDR1 MNHNS and CDR2 SASEGT. The V end lost 2 bases, the J end lost 4 bases, and 11 bases lay between the germline ends. CDR3 bases: TGTGCCAGCAGTGAAAACCCTAGGTCCACCGGGGAGCTGTTTTTT. Its protein is CASSENPRSTGELFF.

The J gene is TRBJ2-5, the V gene TRBV5-4, with TRBD2 matching 8 bases. The CDR3 contains 15 residues. V shed 2 bases, J shed 5 bases, and the junction held 8 bases outside the gene matches. In germline, CDR1 is SGHNT, CDR2 YYREEE (reference sequence). In DNA form, the CDR3 reads TGTGCCAGCAGCTTTCCGGGAGGGCTTGTGGAGACCCAGTACTTC. Translation: CASSFPGGLVETQYF. Drawing the rest from reference TRBV5-4 and TRBJ2-5, the complete variable domain is ETGVTQSPTHLIKTRGQQVTLRCSSQSGHNTVSWYQQALGQGPQFIFQYYREEENGRGNFPPRFSGLQFPNYSSELNVNALELDDSALYLCASSFPGGLVETQYFGPGTRLLVL.

The gene calls are TRBV30 and TRBJ2-7; tentative D call: TRBD1 (5 bases). This CDR3 has 12 amino acids. Germline CDR1 reads GTSNPN; CDR2 reads SVGIG (reference sequence). Trimming took off 4 bases at V and 6 bases at J, with 13 bases between the two ends. The CDR3, as DNA: TGTGCCTGGACGAACAGGCTCGCCGAGCAGTACTTC. Its translation: CAWTNRLAEQYF.

This clone was seen many times. This chain links TRBV5-1 with TRBJ1-4; TRBD1 is a possible D gene (5 bases). Germline V gene data show CDR1 as SGHRS and CDR2 as YFSETQ. Trimming left V 4 bases short and J 3 bases short, with 13 bases between. The CDR3 runs 15 residues. CDR3 residues: CASSILRGPNEKLFF. CDR3 coding DNA: TGCGCCAGCAGCATATTAAGGGGACCTAATGAAAAACTGTTTTTT.

The chain links TRBV4-1 to TRBJ2-7, with 7 positions matching TRBD1. Germline trimming cut 4 bases from V and 5 bases from J; bases unmatched to any gene: 11. The CDR3 extends over 15 amino acids. Germline V gene data show CDR1 as MGHRA and CDR2 as YSYEKL. CDR3 in DNA: TGCGCCAGCAGCCCACCGCTCTCACAGGGGAACGAGCAGTACTTC. Translated, it gives CASSPPLSQGNEQYF.

The genes are TRBV7-3 and TRBJ2-2, with D tentatively TRBD2 (5 bases). This CDR3 comprises 15 residues. Deletions cut 5 bases from V and 1 base from J, with 11 bases between. Germline V gene sequence: CDR1 SGHTA, CDR2 FQGTGA. CDR3 sequence: CASSPRELNTGELFF. Written as DNA, the CDR3 is TGTGCCAGCAGCCCCCGGGAATTGAACACCGGGGAGCTGTTTTTT.

As to this clone: Additional DNA sequences in this sample encode the identical CDR3. The chain carries TRBV19 and TRBJ2-5; the D is unclear. The V and J ends lost 3 bases and 1 base respectively, with 9 bases between them. The CDR3 is made up of 14 amino acids. Germline values: CDR1 LNHDA, CDR2 SQIVND (reference sequence). The CDR3 DNA reads as TGTGCCAGTAGTATCAGAGCAGGCCAAGAGACCCAGTACTTC. Its protein is CASSIRAGQETQYF. Full variable domain (missing parts from reference TRBV19 and TRBJ2-5): DGGITQSPKYLFRKEGQNVTLSCEQNLNHDAMYWYRQDPGQGLRLIYYSQIVNDFQKGDIAEGYSVSREKKESFPLTVTSAQKNPTAFYLCASSIRAGQETQYFGPGTRLLVL.

This clone was picked up many times. The rearrangement joins TRBV12-5 to TRBJ1-1; 8 nucleotides agree with TRBD1. The trim removed 2 bases at V and 1 base at J, leaving 0 bases unmatched. Germline V gene data show CDR1 as LGHNT and CDR2 as FRNRAP. The CDR3 sequence is 14 residues long. The CDR3 sequence is CASGLQGANTEAFF. CDR3 sequence (DNA): TGTGCTAGTGGTTTGCAGGGGGCGAACACTGAAGCTTTCTTT.

The V and J genes are TRBV5-1 and TRBJ2-7; D is possibly TRBD1 (5 bases). The CDR3 extends over 19 amino acids. Trimming shortened V by 2 bases and J by 1 base, and 25 bases separated the two germline ends. Per the germline V gene, CDR1 is SGHRS and CDR2 is YFSETQ. CDR3 in amino acids: CASSFGGSSGRVGSYEQYF. CDR3 DNA sequence: TGCGCCAGCAGCTTTGGTGGATCGTCGGGCAGGGTTGGTTCCTACGAGCAGTACTTC.

This clone was seen a handful of times. The V call is TRBV9, the J call TRBJ2-5; the match to TRBD1 covers 8 bases. Per the germline V gene, CDR1 is SGDLS and CDR2 is YYNGEE. V gave up 0 bases and J gave up 1 base; unmatched junction bases: 8. This CDR3 has 17 amino acids. CDR3 sequence reads: CASSVGLDREGQETQYF. The CDR3 DNA reads TGTGCCAGCAGCGTAGGCCTGGACAGGGAAGGCCAAGAGACCCAGTACTTC.

This chain connects TRBV6-5 to TRBJ1-1, with a tentative D call TRBD1 (6 bases). The germline V gene has CDR1 MNHEY and CDR2 SVGAGI. CDR3 length equals 13 residues. With 5 bases removed from V and 5 bases from J, the gap between germline ends came to 12 bases. In DNA, the CDR3 is TGTGCCAGCAGTCAGGGGACCACAACTGAAGCTTTCTTT. As protein: CASSQGTTTEAFF.

This chain connects TRBV19 to TRBJ2-3, with D perhaps assigned TRBD1 or TRBD2 (6 bases each). This CDR3 contains 15 residues. CDR1 and CDR2 from the germline V gene are LNHDA and SQIVND (reference sequence). Trimming removed 4 bases at V and 3 bases at J, with 14 bases between. For the CDR3, the DNA is TGTGCCAGTAGTACCCTGGGGGGCGTGACAGATACGCAGTATTTT. Its protein product is CASSTLGGVTDTQYF.

The chain is built from TRBV19 and TRBJ1-5, with 10 bases aligning to TRBD1. V shed 6 bases, J shed 2 bases, and the junction held 4 bases outside the gene matches. Germline loops: CDR1 LNHDA, CDR2 SQIVND (reference sequence). There are 15 residues in the CDR3. Here the CDR3 DNA reads TGTGCCAGTAGCCTAGGGACAGGGGGCAATCAGCCCCAGCATTTT. Translating gives CASSLGTGGNQPQHF.

This chain connects TRBV27 to TRBJ2-5; D gene ambiguous. Between the trimmed V and J ends, which lost 4 bases and 1 base, there was a span of 10 bases. This CDR3 has 14 amino acids. Germline CDR1 and CDR2: MNHEY and SMNVEV (reference sequence). The CDR3 sequence: CASSSRIPQETQYF. The DNA of the CDR3 is TGTGCCAGCAGTTCTAGAATACCCCAAGAGACCCAGTACTTC.

The chain recombines TRBV6-5 with TRBJ2-7, with a possible D match to TRBD2 (6 bases). This CDR3 has 15 residues. V lost 5 bases and J 1 base, leaving 15 bases between the germline ends. Germline values: CDR1 MNHEY, CDR2 SVGAGI. The chain's CDR3 is CASSRGSAGSYEQYF. The CDR3 bases are TGTGCCAGCAGTCGGGGGAGCGCGGGGTCCTACGAGCAGTACTTC.

This clone has only a few counts. The chain combines TRBV5-6 with TRBJ1-4; no firm D call. CDR3 size: 13 residues. Germline values: CDR1 SGHDT, CDR2 YYEEEE. Trimming took off 1 base at V and 10 bases at J, with 11 bases between the two ends. CDR3 bases: TGTGCCAGCAGCTTGCTTAACGAAGGAAAACTGTTTTTT. Residues: CASSLLNEGKLFF. Drawing the rest from reference TRBV5-6 and TRBJ1-4, the complete variable domain is DAGVTQSPTHLIKTRGQQVTLRCSPKSGHDTVSWYQQALGQGPQFIFQYYEEEERQRGNFPDRFSGHQFPNYSSELNVNALLLGDSALYLCASSLLNEGKLFFGSGTQLSVL.

The genes are TRBV27 and TRBJ2-3, with no clear D. The CDR3 is 16 residues long. V lost 9 bases and J 1 base, leaving 20 bases between the germline ends. The germline V gene encodes CDR1 MNHEY and CDR2 SMNVEV (reference sequence). The CDR3 coding sequence is TGTGCCAGTCGAAGGGCGGCGGCCCCACGCACAGATACGCAGTATTTT. It specifies CASRRAAAPRTDTQYF.

Comments on this clone: This clone may be a read error of a much larger clone one base away. At the DNA level, this CDR3 is encoded by other sequences in the same sample as well. The CDR3 sequence: CASSLGQNNEQFF. Here the CDR3 DNA reads TGTGCCAGCAGCTTAGGGCAGAACAATGAGCAGTTCTTC. The rearrangement joins TRBV7-3 to TRBJ2-1, with no clear D. Trimming cost V 2 bases and J 5 bases, with 7 bases left between them. Germline lookup yields CDR1 SGHTA and CDR2 FQGTGA. CDR3 length equals 13 residues. Full variable domain (outside the CDR3, taken from reference TRBV7-3 and TRBJ2-1): GAGVSQTPSNKVTEKGKYVELRCDPISGHTALYWYRQSLGQGPEFLIYFQGTGAADDSGLPNDRFFAVRPEGSVSTLKIQRTERGDSAVYLCASSLGQNNEQFFGPGTRLTVL.

The J gene is TRBJ1-2, the V gene TRBV5-1; D is ambiguous. This CDR3 has 16 amino acids. In germline, CDR1 is SGHRS, CDR2 YFSETQ. V shed 0 bases and J shed 4 bases, with 16 bases lying between them. CDR3 amino acids: CASSLEAGVPRYGYTF. The CDR3 DNA sequence: TGCGCCAGCAGCTTGGAGGCCGGGGTTCCGCGCTATGGCTACACCTTC.